The next 26 T cell receptor beta chains were all read from a single sample in a study of CD4 T cells in relation to SARS-CoV-2 and coronaviruses. The unexposed donors gave CD4+ T cells in about 2011-2018, prior to COVID-19. Isolation of CD4+ T cells took place after approximately 10 days in culture. Generated by immunoSEQ multiplex PCR, the TCRdb table keeps only in-frame clones and is missing some. The sample records some 30,000 clones, around 76% being singletons. For these receptors, no antigen is known. The sample was CD4+ T cells from PBMCs, cultured in vitro. Receptor source: a human donor in good health.

This chain connects TRBV5-8 to TRBJ1-5; D is unclear. The CDR3 has 13 amino acids. Trimming removed 2 bases from V and 0 bases from J, with 3 bases in between. Germline assignment: CDR1 SGHTS and CDR2 YDEGEE. DNA for the CDR3: TGTGCCAGCAGCTTTCGTAGCAATCAGCCCCAGCATTTT. Translation: CASSFRSNQPQHF.

The rearrangement joins TRBV4-3 to TRBJ2-7; D is ambiguous. The germline gives CDR1 LGHNA, CDR2 YSLEER. V lost 1 base, J lost 2 bases, and 9 bases lay in between. The CDR3 runs 14 residues. The CDR3, as DNA: TGCGCCAGCAGCCAAGGTGTACGAACCTACGAGCAGTACTTC. It specifies CASSQGVRTYEQYF.

The V call is TRBV5-1, the J call TRBJ2-3; 13 bases agree with TRBD2. The CDR3 covers 14 residues. With 8 bases clipped from V and 4 bases from J, the junction kept 4 bases outside the gene matches. CDR1 is SGHRS and CDR2 is YFSETQ in the germline V gene. The DNA for the CDR3 is TGCGCCAGTACGACTAGCGGGGGGTCAGATACGCAGTATTTT. It encodes CASTTSGGSDTQYF.

This chain uses TRBV6-4 with TRBJ2-7; 8 bases are shared with TRBD2. The ends lost 1 base at V and 3 bases at J; junction bases unmatched: 5. The CDR3 contains 15 residues. Per germline, CDR1 MRHNA and CDR2 SNTAGT. The CDR3 reads CASSDWGTRNYEQYF. The CDR3, as DNA: TGTGCCAGCAGTGACTGGGGGACTAGGAACTACGAGCAGTACTTC.

The count of this clone is one. The J gene is TRBJ1-5, the V gene TRBV28, with 8 bases fitting TRBD1. The V gene's germline CDR1 is MDHEN and CDR2 SYDVKM. V trimming: 2 bases; J trimming: 13 bases; junction bases outside the gene matches: 10. The CDR3 is made up of 14 amino acids. The CDR3 sequence: CASSLPDRGGEQHF. In DNA form, the CDR3 reads TGTGCCAGCAGTTTACCTGACAGGGGAGGCGAGCAGCATTTT.

The V call is TRBV19, the J call TRBJ1-1; D remains ambiguous. Germline CDR1 is LNHDA and CDR2 is SQIVND (reference sequence). The germline V and J ends were trimmed by 6 bases and 0 bases, with 11 bases remaining between them. This CDR3 has 14 residues. The CDR3 sequence is CASSSPYMNTEAFF. The CDR3 coding sequence is TGTGCCAGTAGCTCACCCTACATGAACACTGAAGCTTTCTTT.

A few counts support this clone. This rearrangement joins TRBV4-3 to TRBJ2-7, with 7 bases lining up with TRBD2. Per the germline V gene, CDR1 is LGHNA and CDR2 is YSLEER. The V gene end was trimmed by 0 bases and the J gene end by 4 bases; junction bases not matched to a gene: 18. This CDR3 region has 19 residues. Here the CDR3 DNA reads TGCGCCAGCAGCCAAGACCCACGCCCCGGGTGGGAGGGCCAATACGAGCAGTACTTC. It specifies CASSQDPRPGWEGQYEQYF.

V is TRBV5-1 and J is TRBJ2-1; 14 nucleotides match TRBD2. After removal of 2 bases from V and 2 bases from J, the junction contained 12 bases not matched to a gene. Looked up from germline, CDR1 is SGHRS and CDR2 is YFSETQ. This CDR3 contains 20 residues. CDR3 sequence reads: CASSLSGTSGGPQAYNEQFF. CDR3 nucleotides: TGCGCCAGCAGCTTATCCGGGACTAGCGGGGGACCGCAGGCCTACAATGAGCAGTTCTTC.

The rearrangement uses TRBV6-1 and TRBJ2-3; 12 positions match TRBD2. Germline V CDR1 and CDR2: MNHNS, SASEGT. This CDR3 spans 17 amino acids. V was clipped by 4 bases and J by 4 bases; unmatched bases: 9. The CDR3 DNA reads TGTGCCAGCAGTGGCCCGACTAGCGGGGGCGTGGCAGATACGCAGTATTTT. This gives the protein CASSGPTSGGVADTQYF.

This chain uses TRBV5-1 with TRBJ1-1, with TRBD1 as a possible D gene (5 bases). V lost 4 bases and J 2 bases, leaving 12 bases between the germline ends. Germline V gene lookup returns CDR1 SGHRS and CDR2 YFSETQ. The CDR3 sequence is 14 residues long. CDR3 amino acids: CASSLGDSNTEAFF. For the CDR3, the DNA is TGCGCCAGCAGCCTAGGGGATTCAAACACTGAAGCTTTCTTT.

The genes are TRBV9 and TRBJ2-3, with D tentatively TRBD2 (6 bases). The germline gives CDR1 SGDLS, CDR2 YYNGEE. The V end lost 4 bases, the J end lost 2 bases, and 14 bases lay between the germline ends. The CDR3 spans 15 residues. DNA for the CDR3: TGTGCCAGCAGCCGGTCAGCGGGTCTCACAGATACGCAGTATTTT. Protein sequence: CASSRSAGLTDTQYF.

A few counts support this clone. This chain joins TRBV14 and TRBJ1-4, with TRBD1 identical over 7 bases. CDR3 length: 15 residues. In germline, CDR1 is SGHDN, CDR2 FVKESK. Trimming took 2 bases from V and 10 from J; bases not matched to a gene: 10. CDR3 region: CASSQNQGGRRKLFF. DNA for the CDR3: TGTGCCAGCAGCCAAAATCAGGGGGGCAGAAGAAAACTGTTTTTT.

The chain carries TRBV7-2 and TRBJ2-2, with a possible D match to TRBD2 (6 bases). V was trimmed by 3 bases and J by 7 bases, leaving 12 bases between them. This CDR3 spans 14 amino acids. Germline CDR1 reads SGHTA; CDR2 reads FQGNSA. The CDR3 DNA sequence: TGTGCCAGCAGCTTCCGGGACTCGGGCGGGGAGCTGTTTTTT. Amino acid sequence: CASSFRDSGGELFF.

The chain joins TRBV5-1 to TRBJ2-2; the D is unclear. CDR1 SGHRS and CDR2 YFSETQ come from the germline V gene. This CDR3 has 12 amino acids. The ends were cut back, 7 bases at V and 3 bases at J, with 7 bases in the middle. CDR3 loop: CASATDTGELFF. In DNA, the CDR3 is TGCGCCAGCGCCACAGACACCGGGGAGCTGTTTTTT.

The rearrangement links TRBV23-1 to TRBJ2-1; 9 bases map to TRBD1. TRBV23-1 is classed as an ORF, of uncertain function. The CDR3 is 18 amino acids. Trimming removed 11 bases from V and 7 bases from J; junction bases left unmatched: 24. As DNA, the CDR3 is TGCGCCTCGGATCGGGGAGTAGGTGGACAGGGGTCAAAGAATGAGCAGTTCTTC. Encoded protein: CASDRGVGGQGSKNEQFF.

This chain links TRBV3-1 (or the pseudogene TRBV3-2) with TRBJ2-7; TRBD2 aligns across 7 bases. With V trimmed by 3 bases and J by 6 bases, 8 bases remained unmatched. This CDR3 comprises 14 residues. Germline CDR1 is LGHDT and CDR2 is YNNKEL (reference sequence). In DNA, the CDR3 is TGTGCCAGCAGCCATGGAAGAGCGGGACTCGAGCAGTACTTC. It codes for CASSHGRAGLEQYF.

The chain couples TRBV2 to TRBJ1-5; D gene unclear. Trimming left V 3 bases short and J 4 bases short, with 4 bases between. The CDR3 contains 12 residues. Germline loops: CDR1 SNHLY, CDR2 FYNNEI. The CDR3 loop is CASSDRNQPQHF. The CDR3 bases are TGTGCCAGCAGTGACAGGAATCAGCCCCAGCATTTT.

V and J are TRBV12-5 and TRBJ2-1; a weak D match, TRBD1 (5 bases). CDR3 length equals 15 residues. V lost 2 bases, J lost 4 bases, and 12 bases lay in between. In germline, CDR1 is LGHNT, CDR2 FRNRAP. The CDR3 nucleotides read TGTGCTAGTGGTTTGAGGGGATCGGAGTACAATGAGCAGTTCTTC. Its protein is CASGLRGSEYNEQFF.

This chain links TRBV7-8 with TRBJ2-7; D not certain. Germline V gives CDR1 SGHVS, CDR2 FQNEAQ. Trimming stripped 1 base from V and 1 base from J, with 5 bases between. The CDR3 spans 13 residues. The CDR3 region has the DNA TGTGCCAGCAGCTTAGGGGAATCCTACGAGCAGTACTTC. It encodes CASSLGESYEQYF.

V gene TRBV6-5 combines with J gene TRBJ2-7, with TRBD2 matching over 7 bases. V trimming: 8 bases; J trimming: 6 bases; junction bases outside the gene matches: 16. CDR1 and CDR2 (germline): MNHEY, SVGAGI. The CDR3 covers 15 residues. The CDR3 DNA sequence: TGTGCCAGCGTGAAAGGACTAGGGTTGGTAGGCGAGCAGTACTTC. Translation gives CASVKGLGLVGEQYF.

This chain joins TRBV2 and TRBJ1-3; the D gene is possibly TRBD1 (6 bases). Trimming cost V 3 bases and J 4 bases, with 10 bases left between them. This CDR3 is built from 14 residues. Looked up from germline, CDR1 is SNHLY and CDR2 is FYNNEI. CDR3 nucleotides: TGTGCCAGCAGTGACGACAGGAGGGGAAACACCATATATTTT. Residues: CASSDDRRGNTIYF.

The rearrangement links TRBV6-5 to TRBJ2-7; D perhaps matches TRBD1 (5 bases). Germline V gives CDR1 MNHEY, CDR2 SVGAGI. Trimming took off 8 bases at V and 1 base at J, with 9 bases between the two ends. The CDR3 is made up of 12 amino acids. The CDR3 here is CASSAGSYEQYF. CDR3 DNA sequence: TGTGCCAGCTCGGCAGGGTCCTACGAGCAGTACTTC.

The chain joins TRBV12-3 or TRBV12-4 to TRBJ1-1; no reliable D call. CDR3 length: 11 residues. Trimming took off 3 bases at V and 8 bases at J, with 7 bases between the two ends. The CDR3 spells CASSFTDEAFF. The CDR3 bases are TGTGCCAGCAGTTTTACAGACGAAGCTTTCTTT.

CDR3 protein: CASSPGHPGETQYF. CDR3 coding DNA: TGCGCCAGCAGCCCGGGACACCCGGGGGAGACCCAGTACTTC. The V gene is TRBV5-1, the J gene TRBJ2-5, with a weak D call TRBD1 (6 bases). Germline CDR1 SGHRS, CDR2 YFSETQ. V lost 4 bases, J lost 5 bases, and 15 bases lay in between. This CDR3 contains 14 residues.

This chain connects TRBV12-3 or TRBV12-4 to TRBJ2-3; D may be TRBD2 (6 bases). The CDR3 loop spans 13 amino acids. V shed 8 bases and J shed 3 bases, with 12 bases lying between them. CDR3 protein: CASSRSGTDTQYF. The CDR3 nucleotides are TGTGCCAGCTCCCGAAGCGGGACAGATACGCAGTATTTT.

The sample holds a few counts of this clone. The rearrangement links TRBV7-2 to TRBJ1-3; no definite D call. Germline V gene sequence: CDR1 SGHTA, CDR2 FQGNSA. V dropped 1 base and J dropped 0 bases, with 13 bases sitting between them. The CDR3 loop spans 17 amino acids. For the CDR3, the DNA is TGTGCCAGCAGCTTAGATGTGGGGTCCAACTCTGGAAACACCATATATTTT. This sequence encodes CASSLDVGSNSGNTIYF.